The 19 T cell receptor beta chains given below trace back to one sample, sequenced in a study of blood T cell repertoires in COVID-19. Libraries were prepared by immunoSEQ multiplex PCR; TCRdb keeps only in-frame clonotypes and omits some of them. Altogether more than 95,000 clones are present, 75% to 85% being singletons, with the ten largest covering around 4%. Sequencing was carried out using peripheral blood. The source is a man between 60 and 75 years old with acute or convalescent COVID-19.

CDR3 in amino acids: CASSQGGTSGKDTGELFF. For the CDR3, the DNA is TGCGCCAGCAGCCAAGGGGGGACTAGCGGGAAAGACACCGGGGAGCTGTTTTTT. V is TRBV4-1 and J is TRBJ2-2; 13 nucleotides agree with TRBD2. CDR3 length: 18 residues. V dropped 1 base and J dropped 3; count of bases not matched to a gene: 5. Germline CDR1 reads MGHRA; CDR2 reads YSYEKL.

This clone has a single count. This chain links TRBV18 with TRBJ2-2; perhaps TRBD1 as D (5 bases). Trimming removed 3 bases from V and 4 bases from J, with 12 bases in between. Germline assignment: CDR1 KGHSH and CDR2 LQKENI. The CDR3 consists of 15 residues. The CDR3 bases are TGTGCCAGCTCACCGCTAGGGGTGGCCACCGGGGAGCTGTTTTTT. Amino acid sequence: CASSPLGVATGELFF.

In the case of this clone: The same CDR3 arises from other DNA sequences in this sample as well. The chain couples TRBV6-5 to TRBJ2-5; 8 nucleotides align to TRBD1. The V and J ends lost 6 bases and 5 bases, in that order; junction bases with no gene match: 5. The CDR3 spans 13 residues. Germline CDR1 and CDR2: MNHEY and SVGAGI. The CDR3 DNA reads as TGTGCCAGCAGCCGGGACAGGCGGGAGACCCAGTACTTC. This codes for CASSRDRRETQYF.

The chain has TRBV19 and TRBJ2-3, with 8 bases lining up with TRBD2. Germline V gene sequence: CDR1 LNHDA, CDR2 SQIVND (reference sequence). The CDR3 consists of 16 residues. V lost 5 bases and J lost 5; bases outside the gene matches: 12. The CDR3: CASSVGLALKGDTQYF. In DNA, the CDR3 is TGTGCCAGTAGTGTTGGACTAGCCCTCAAAGGAGATACGCAGTATTTT.

The chain uses TRBV11-2 and TRBJ2-1; D is perhaps TRBD2 (6 bases). Trimming cost V 0 bases and J 14 bases, with 14 bases left between them. There are 13 residues in the CDR3. Per germline, CDR1 SGHAT and CDR2 FQNNGV. CDR3 residues: CASSLEPGGMEFF. CDR3 sequence (DNA): TGTGCCAGCAGCTTAGAGCCAGGAGGGATGGAGTTCTTC.

The chain carries TRBV28 and TRBJ1-1; 8 bases align to TRBD1. V was pared by 4 bases and J by 11 bases, with 9 bases of the junction left unmatched. The CDR3 loop spans 13 amino acids. Germline V CDR1 and CDR2: MDHEN, SYDVKM. The CDR3 loop reads CASSSPGGRGAFF. CDR3 bases: TGTGCCAGCAGTTCCCCAGGGGGCAGGGGGGCTTTCTTT.

Concerning this clone itself: A much larger clone differs from this one at a single base, so this may be a read error. The gene calls are TRBV3-1 (or the pseudogene TRBV3-2) and TRBJ1-1, with 10 positions matching TRBD1. V lost 3 bases, J lost 4 bases, and 2 bases stayed unmatched. Germline loops: CDR1 LGHDT, CDR2 YNNKEL (reference sequence). The CDR3 extends over 14 amino acids. CDR3 bases: TGTGCCAGCAGCCATGGACAGGGGGGCACTGAAGCTTTCTTT. This encodes CASSHGQGGTEAFF.

The chain uses TRBV3-1 (or the pseudogene TRBV3-2) and TRBJ2-5; 8 bases are a match to TRBD1. Trimming at V came to 4 bases and at J to 5 bases, leaving 12 bases not matched to a gene. This CDR3 region has 16 residues. CDR1 and CDR2 (germline): LGHDT, YNNKEL (reference sequence). In nucleotides, the CDR3 is TGTGCCAGCAGCCCCCTAGGGACAGGTGGAGGGGAGACCCAGTACTTC. Protein product: CASSPLGTGGGETQYF.

The rearrangement joins TRBV9 to TRBJ2-3; D is possibly TRBD2 (6 bases). Germline-derived CDR1 and CDR2 are SGDLS and YYNGEE. There are 18 residues in the CDR3. V lost 1 base to trimming and J lost 0 bases, with 18 bases between them. This chain's CDR3 is CASSVTSLAGSSTDTQYF. CDR3 DNA sequence: TGTGCCAGCAGCGTAACGTCCTTGGCGGGATCTAGCACAGATACGCAGTATTTT.

V and J are TRBV9 and TRBJ1-2, with D possibly being TRBD1 (5 bases). CDR1 is SGDLS and CDR2 is YYNGEE in the germline V gene. V lost 0 bases, J lost 4 bases, and 10 bases lay in between. CDR3 length equals 14 residues. The CDR3 loop reads CASSVGQLVYGYTF. As DNA, the CDR3 is TGTGCCAGCAGCGTAGGACAGCTCGTCTATGGCTACACCTTC.

The gene calls are TRBV5-6 and TRBJ1-1; a weak D match, TRBD1 (6 bases). Germline values: CDR1 SGHDT, CDR2 YYEEEE. The CDR3 loop spans 16 amino acids. Trimming removed 2 bases from V and 3 bases from J, with 17 bases in between. The CDR3 protein is CASSFSSRQVDTEAFF. In DNA, the CDR3 is TGTGCCAGCAGCTTCAGTTCGAGACAGGTTGACACTGAAGCTTTCTTT. Variable domain in full (rest from reference TRBV5-6 and TRBJ1-1): DAGVTQSPTHLIKTRGQQVTLRCSPKSGHDTVSWYQQALGQGPQFIFQYYEEEERQRGNFPDRFSGHQFPNYSSELNVNALLLGDSALYLCASSFSSRQVDTEAFFGQGTRLTVV.

The CDR3 region has the DNA TGCGCCAGCAGCTCATTTACCCGGGACAGGGGGCAGGATACGCAGTATTTT. Translated: CASSSFTRDRGQDTQYF. The chain couples TRBV4-1 to TRBJ2-3, with 12 bases identical to TRBD1. CDR3 length equals 17 residues. Germline V CDR1 and CDR2: MGHRA, YSYEKL. V trimming: 5 bases; J trimming: 6 bases; junction bases outside the gene matches: 12.

Here the CDR3 DNA reads TGTGCCAGCAGCTTAGTCGGGGTTGGGACTGAAGCTTTCTTT. Translation: CASSLVGVGTEAFF. The genes are TRBV11-2 and TRBJ1-1; D is uncertain. Germline CDR1 and CDR2: SGHAT and FQNNGV. V was trimmed by 1 base and J by 5 bases, leaving 11 bases between them. This CDR3 has 14 residues.

V is TRBV5-4 and J is TRBJ2-1, with TRBD1 matching over 9 bases. V gave up 3 bases and J gave up 8 bases; unmatched junction bases: 9. Germline V lookup: CDR1 SGHNT, CDR2 YYREEE (reference sequence). The CDR3 length is 15 residues. CDR3 nucleotides: TGTGCCAGCAGCTCGGGGGACAGGGTGAGCTATGAGCAGTTCTTC. Translated: CASSSGDRVSYEQFF.

The CDR3 sequence is CATTLLGQGMIGNQPQHF. In DNA form, the CDR3 reads TGTGCCACCACCCTCCTCGGACAGGGTATGATAGGCAATCAGCCCCAGCATTTT. V and J are TRBV24-1 and TRBJ1-5; 8 bases are shared with TRBD1. V trimming: 8 bases; J trimming: 2 bases; junction bases outside the gene matches: 16. This CDR3 is built from 18 residues. Germline-derived CDR1 and CDR2 are KGHDR and SFDVKD.

The V gene is TRBV6-5, the J gene TRBJ2-7; 13 positions match TRBD2. V was pared by 6 bases and J by 6 bases, with 8 bases of the junction left unmatched. This CDR3 comprises 15 residues. The germline gives CDR1 MNHEY, CDR2 SVGAGI. CDR3 in DNA: TGTGCCAGCAGAGCCACTAGCGGGAGGGCCCCCGAGCAGTACGTC. This encodes CASRATSGRAPEQYV.

This clone was seen just once. At one end, the junction sequence differs from germline, possibly due to a read error. V usage is TRBV27 and J usage is TRBJ2-1, with 9 bases fitting TRBD1. The germline V gene has CDR1 MNHEY and CDR2 SMNVEV (reference sequence). The CDR3 spans 15 residues. The CDR3, as DNA: TGTGCCAGCAGTTTAAGGGGACAGGGAAACAATGAACAGTTCTTC. Translation: CASSLRGQGNNEQFF.

This clone has more than one count but fewer than ten. This chain links TRBV7-2 with TRBJ2-6; 7 nucleotides line up with TRBD1. Germline CDR1 SGHTA, CDR2 FQGNSA. V lost 3 bases to trimming and J lost 0 bases; unmatched junction nucleotides: 8. There are 18 residues in the CDR3. The CDR3 reads CASSLSGQPSSGANVLTF. CDR3 sequence (DNA): TGTGCCAGCAGCTTGTCGGGACAGCCTAGCTCTGGGGCCAACGTCCTGACTTTC.

This clone was seen more than once but under ten times. The chain recombines TRBV5-6 with TRBJ2-7; 9 nucleotides align to TRBD2. Germline loops: CDR1 SGHDT, CDR2 YYEEEE. This CDR3 region has 16 residues. The V segment lost 4 bases and the J segment 0 bases; nucleotides outside the gene matches: 8. The CDR3 nucleotides read TGTGCCAGCAGCCCCCGACTAGCGGCCAGCTCCTACGAGCAGTACGTC. Translated, it gives CASSPRLAASSYEQYV.